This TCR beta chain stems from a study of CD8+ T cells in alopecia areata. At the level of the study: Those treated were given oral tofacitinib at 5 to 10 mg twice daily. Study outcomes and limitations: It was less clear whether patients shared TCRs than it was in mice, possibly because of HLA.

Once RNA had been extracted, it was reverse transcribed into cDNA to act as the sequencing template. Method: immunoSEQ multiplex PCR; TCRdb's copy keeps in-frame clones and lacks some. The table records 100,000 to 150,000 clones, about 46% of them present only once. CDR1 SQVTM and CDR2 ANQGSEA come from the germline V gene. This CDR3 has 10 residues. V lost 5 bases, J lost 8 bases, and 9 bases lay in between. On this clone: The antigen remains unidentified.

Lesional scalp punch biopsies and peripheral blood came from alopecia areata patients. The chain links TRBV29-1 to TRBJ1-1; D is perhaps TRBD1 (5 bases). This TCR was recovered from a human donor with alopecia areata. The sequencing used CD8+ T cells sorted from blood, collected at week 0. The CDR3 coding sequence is TGCAGCGTTCTCGGGGCAGAAGCTTTCTTT. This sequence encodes CSVLGAEAFF.